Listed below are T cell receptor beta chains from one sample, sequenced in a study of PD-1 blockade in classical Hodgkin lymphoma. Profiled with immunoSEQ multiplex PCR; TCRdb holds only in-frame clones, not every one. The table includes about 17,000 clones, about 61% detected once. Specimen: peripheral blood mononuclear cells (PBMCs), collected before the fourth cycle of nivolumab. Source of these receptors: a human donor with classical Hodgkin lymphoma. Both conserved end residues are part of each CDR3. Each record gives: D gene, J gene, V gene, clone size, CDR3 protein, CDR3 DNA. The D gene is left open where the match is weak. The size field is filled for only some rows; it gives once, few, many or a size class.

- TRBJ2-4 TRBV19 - CASRTDGNIQYF TGTGCCAGTAGGACCGACGGAAACATTCAGTACTTC
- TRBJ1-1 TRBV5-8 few CASSLTGLAEAFF TGTGCCAGCAGCCTTACAGGGCTTGCTGAAGCTTTCTTT
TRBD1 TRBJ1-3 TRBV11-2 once CVSSQISTGAGNTIYF TGTGTCAGCAGCCAAATTTCGACAGGGGCTGGAAACACCATATATTTT
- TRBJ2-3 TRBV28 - CASSFPALSTDTQYF TGTGCCAGCAGTTTCCCAGCGCTCAGCACAGATACGCAGTATTTT
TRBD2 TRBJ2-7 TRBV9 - CASSVSSGTVYEQYF TGTGCCAGCAGCGTATCTAGCGGGACCGTCTACGAGCAGTACTTC
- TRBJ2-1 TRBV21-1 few CASRPRRKLAGGGYNGVEFF TGTGCCAGCAGGCCAAGAAGGAAACTTGCGGGAGGAGGTTACAATGGGGTTGAGTTCTTC
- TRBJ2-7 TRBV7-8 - CASSQDFEYEQYF TGTGCCAGCAGCCAAGATTTTGAGTACGAGCAGTACTTC
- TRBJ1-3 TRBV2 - CASNRVSGNTIYF TGTGCCAGCAACCGGGTCTCTGGAAACACCATATATTTT
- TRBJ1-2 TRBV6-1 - CASSDIGDNYGYTF TGTGCCAGCAGTGATATCGGGGACAACTATGGCTACACCTTC
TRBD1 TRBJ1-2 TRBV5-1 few CASSLDLGDRVGGYTF TGCGCCAGCAGCTTGGACTTAGGGGACAGGGTCGGTGGCTACACCTTC
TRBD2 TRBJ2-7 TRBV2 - CASKGGLAGLSYEQYF TGTGCCAGCAAGGGAGGACTAGCGGGCCTCTCCTACGAGCAGTACTTC